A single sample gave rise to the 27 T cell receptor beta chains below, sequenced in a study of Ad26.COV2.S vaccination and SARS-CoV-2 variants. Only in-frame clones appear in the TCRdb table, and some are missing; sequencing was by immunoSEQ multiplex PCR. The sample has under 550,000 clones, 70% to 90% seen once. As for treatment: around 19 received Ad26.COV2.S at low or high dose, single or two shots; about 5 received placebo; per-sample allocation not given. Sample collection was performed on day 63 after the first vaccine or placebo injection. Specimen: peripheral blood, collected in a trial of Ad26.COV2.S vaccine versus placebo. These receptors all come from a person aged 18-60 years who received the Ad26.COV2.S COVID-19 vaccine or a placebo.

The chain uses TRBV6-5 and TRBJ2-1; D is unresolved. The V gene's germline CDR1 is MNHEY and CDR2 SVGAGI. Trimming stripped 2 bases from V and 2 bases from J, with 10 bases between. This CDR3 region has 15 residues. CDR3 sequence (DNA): TGTGCCAGCAGTTACGGAAGGAGTACCTACAATGAGCAGTTCTTC. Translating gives CASSYGRSTYNEQFF.

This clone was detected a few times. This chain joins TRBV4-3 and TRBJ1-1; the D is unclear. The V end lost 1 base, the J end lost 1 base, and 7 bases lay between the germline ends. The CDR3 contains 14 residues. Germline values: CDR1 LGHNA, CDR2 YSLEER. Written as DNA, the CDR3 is TGCGCCAGCAGCCAAGTATGGGGGAACACTGAAGCTTTCTTT. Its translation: CASSQVWGNTEAFF.

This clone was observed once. The CDR3: CASSGRPGVAFF. CDR3 DNA sequence: TGTGCCAGTAGTGGAAGGCCGGGCGTAGCTTTCTTT. This rearrangement joins TRBV19 to TRBJ1-1; D is uncertain. Trimming cost V 5 bases and J 10 bases, with 14 bases left between them. The CDR3 is made up of 12 amino acids. The germline V gene encodes CDR1 LNHDA and CDR2 SQIVND (reference sequence).

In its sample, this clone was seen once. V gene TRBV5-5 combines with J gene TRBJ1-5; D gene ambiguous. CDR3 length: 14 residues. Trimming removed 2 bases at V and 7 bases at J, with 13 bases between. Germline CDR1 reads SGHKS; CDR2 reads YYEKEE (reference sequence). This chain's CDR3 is CASSLDVDGQPQHF. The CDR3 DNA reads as TGTGCCAGCAGCTTAGATGTGGACGGACAGCCCCAGCATTTT. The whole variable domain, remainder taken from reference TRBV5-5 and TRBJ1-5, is DAGVTQSPTHLIKTRGQQVTLRCSPISGHKSVSWYQQVLGQGPQFIFQYYEKEERGRGNFPDRFSARQFPNYSSELNVNALLLGDSALYLCASSLDVDGQPQHFGDGTRLSIL.

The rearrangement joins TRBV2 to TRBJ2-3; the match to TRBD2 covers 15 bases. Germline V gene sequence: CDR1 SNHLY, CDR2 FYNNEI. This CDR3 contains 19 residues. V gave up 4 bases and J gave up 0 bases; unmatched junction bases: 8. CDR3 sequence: CASSVPGTSGGPSTDTQYF. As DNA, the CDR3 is TGTGCCAGCAGTGTACCCGGGACTAGCGGGGGGCCTAGCACAGATACGCAGTATTTT.

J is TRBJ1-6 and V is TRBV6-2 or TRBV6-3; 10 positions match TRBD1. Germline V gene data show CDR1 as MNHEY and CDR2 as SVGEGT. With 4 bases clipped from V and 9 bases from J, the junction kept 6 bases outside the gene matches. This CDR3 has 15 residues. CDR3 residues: CASSLPGQGTSPLHF. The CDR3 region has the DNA TGTGCCAGCAGTTTGCCGGGACAGGGGACTTCACCCCTCCACTTT.

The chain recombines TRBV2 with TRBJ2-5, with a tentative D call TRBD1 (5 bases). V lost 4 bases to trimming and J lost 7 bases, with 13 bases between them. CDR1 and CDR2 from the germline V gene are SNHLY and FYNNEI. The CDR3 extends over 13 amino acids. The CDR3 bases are TGTGCCAGCAGTGGACAGTCCACGGGGACCCAGTACTTC. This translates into CASSGQSTGTQYF. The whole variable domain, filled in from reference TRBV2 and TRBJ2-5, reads EPEVTQTPSHQVTQMGQEVILRCVPISNHLYFYWYRQILGQKVEFLVSFYNNEISEKSEIFDDQFSVERPDGSNFTLKIRSTKLEDSAMYFCASSGQSTGTQYFGPGTRLLVL.

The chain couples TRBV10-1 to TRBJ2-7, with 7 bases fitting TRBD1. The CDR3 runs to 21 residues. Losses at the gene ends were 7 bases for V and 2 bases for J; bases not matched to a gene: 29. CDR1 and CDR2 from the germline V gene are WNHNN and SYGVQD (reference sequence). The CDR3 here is CASTLRSLVTSARDRTYEQYF. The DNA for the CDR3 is TGCGCCAGCACCCTAAGAAGCCTCGTCACCTCGGCCAGGGACAGAACCTACGAGCAGTACTTC.

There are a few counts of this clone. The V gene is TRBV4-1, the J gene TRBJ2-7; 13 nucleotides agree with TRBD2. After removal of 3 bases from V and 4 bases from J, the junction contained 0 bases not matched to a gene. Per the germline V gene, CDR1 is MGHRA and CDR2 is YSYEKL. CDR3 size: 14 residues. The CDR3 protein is CASSQGLAGYEQYF. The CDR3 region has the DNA TGCGCCAGCAGCCAGGGACTAGCGGGGTACGAGCAGTACTTC.

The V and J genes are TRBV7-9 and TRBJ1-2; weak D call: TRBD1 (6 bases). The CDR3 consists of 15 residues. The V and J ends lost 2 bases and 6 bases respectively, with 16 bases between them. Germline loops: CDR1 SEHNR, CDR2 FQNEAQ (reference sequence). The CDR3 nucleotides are TGTGCCAGCAGCTTACTCCCGAAGGACAGCCATGGCTACACCTTC. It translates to CASSLLPKDSHGYTF.

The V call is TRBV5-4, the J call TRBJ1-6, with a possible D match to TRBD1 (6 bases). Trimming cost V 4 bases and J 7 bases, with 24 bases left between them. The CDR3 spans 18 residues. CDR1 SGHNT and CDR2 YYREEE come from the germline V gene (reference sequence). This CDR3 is CASSLARGAGIRNSPLHF. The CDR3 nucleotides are TGTGCCAGCAGCCTGGCACGGGGGGCAGGGATTAGAAATTCACCCCTCCACTTT. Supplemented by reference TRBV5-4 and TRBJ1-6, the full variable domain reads ETGVTQSPTHLIKTRGQQVTLRCSSQSGHNTVSWYQQALGQGPQFIFQYYREEENGRGNFPPRFSGLQFPNYSSELNVNALELDDSALYLCASSLARGAGIRNSPLHFGNGTRLTVT.

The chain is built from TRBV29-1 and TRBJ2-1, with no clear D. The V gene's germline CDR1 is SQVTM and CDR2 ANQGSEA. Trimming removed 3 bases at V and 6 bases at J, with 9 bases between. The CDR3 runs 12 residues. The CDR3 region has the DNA TGCAGCGTTGATGATAGTTCCAATGAGCAGTTCTTC. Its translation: CSVDDSSNEQFF.

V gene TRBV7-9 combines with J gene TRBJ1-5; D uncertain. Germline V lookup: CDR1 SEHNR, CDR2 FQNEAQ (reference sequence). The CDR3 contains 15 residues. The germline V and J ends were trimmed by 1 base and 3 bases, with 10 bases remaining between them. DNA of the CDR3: TGTGCCAGCAGCTTAGGCTGGCGGGACAATCAGCCCCAGCATTTT. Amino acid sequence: CASSLGWRDNQPQHF.

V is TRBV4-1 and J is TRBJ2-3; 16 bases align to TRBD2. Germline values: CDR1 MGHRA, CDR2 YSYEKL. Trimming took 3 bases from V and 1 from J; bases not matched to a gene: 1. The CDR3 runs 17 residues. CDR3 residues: CASSQGLAGGRTDTQYF. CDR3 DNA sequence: TGCGCCAGCAGCCAGGGACTAGCGGGGGGGCGCACAGATACGCAGTATTTT.

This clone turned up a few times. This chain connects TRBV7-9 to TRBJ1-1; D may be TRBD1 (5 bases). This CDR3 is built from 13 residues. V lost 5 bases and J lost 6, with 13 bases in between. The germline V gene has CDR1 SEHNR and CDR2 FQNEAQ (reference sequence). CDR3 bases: TGTGCCAGCAGCCCTCCGGGAGGGGCTGAAGCTTTCTTT. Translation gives CASSPPGGAEAFF.

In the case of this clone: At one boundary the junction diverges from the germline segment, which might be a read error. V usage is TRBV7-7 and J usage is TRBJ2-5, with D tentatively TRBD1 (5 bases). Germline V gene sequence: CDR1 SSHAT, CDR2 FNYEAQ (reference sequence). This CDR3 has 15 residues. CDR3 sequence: CASSLRPGSRETQYF. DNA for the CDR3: TGTGCTAGCAGCCTACGACCAGGGTCACGAGAGACCCAGTACTTC. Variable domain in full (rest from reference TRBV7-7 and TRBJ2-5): GAGVSQSPRYKVTKRGQDVTLRCDPISSHATLYWYQQALGQGPEFLTYFNYEAQPDKSGLPSDRFSAERPEGSISTLTIQRTEQRDSAMYRCASSLRPGSRETQYFGPGTRLLVL.

This CDR3 reads CASSHRGGSSYNEQFF. CDR3 bases: TGTGCCAGCAGCCACCGCGGGGGGAGCTCCTACAATGAGCAGTTCTTC. The J gene is TRBJ2-1, the V gene TRBV4-2; 8 bases map to TRBD2. Losses at the gene ends were 3 bases for V and 0 bases for J; bases not matched to a gene: 4. Germline values: CDR1 LGHNA, CDR2 YNFKEQ. CDR3 length: 16 residues.

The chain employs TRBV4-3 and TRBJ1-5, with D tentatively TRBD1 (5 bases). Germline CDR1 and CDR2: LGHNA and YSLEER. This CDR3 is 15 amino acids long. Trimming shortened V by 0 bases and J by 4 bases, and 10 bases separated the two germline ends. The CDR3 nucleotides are TGCGCCAGCAGCCAAGATATCAGGGAGAATCAGCCCCAGCATTTT. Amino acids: CASSQDIRENQPQHF.

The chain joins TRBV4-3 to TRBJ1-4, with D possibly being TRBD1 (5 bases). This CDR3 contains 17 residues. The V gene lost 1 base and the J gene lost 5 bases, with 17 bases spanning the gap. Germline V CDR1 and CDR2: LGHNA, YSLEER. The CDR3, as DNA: TGCGCCAGCAGCCAAGCGGTTGCAGGGATCTTAAATGAAAAACTGTTTTTT. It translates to CASSQAVAGILNEKLFF.

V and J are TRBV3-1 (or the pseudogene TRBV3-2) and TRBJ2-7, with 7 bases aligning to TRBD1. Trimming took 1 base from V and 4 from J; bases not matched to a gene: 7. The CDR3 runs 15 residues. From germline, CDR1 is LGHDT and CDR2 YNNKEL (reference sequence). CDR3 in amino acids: CASSQGPGGLYEQYF. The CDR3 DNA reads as TGTGCCAGCAGCCAAGGGCCAGGGGGTCTGTACGAGCAGTACTTC.

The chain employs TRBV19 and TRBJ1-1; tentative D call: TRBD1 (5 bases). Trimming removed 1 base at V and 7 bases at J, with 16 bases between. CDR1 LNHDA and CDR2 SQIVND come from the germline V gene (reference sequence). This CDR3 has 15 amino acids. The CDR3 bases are TGTGCCAGTAGTATAGCCGGAGGGGCGCAGGTTGAAGCTTTCTTT. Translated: CASSIAGGAQVEAFF.

The CDR3 DNA sequence: TGTGCCAGCAGTTGGAGTACACAAGAGACCCAGTACTTC. This gives the protein CASSWSTQETQYF. The V gene is TRBV12-3 or TRBV12-4, the J gene TRBJ2-5, with D hard to call. Trimming cost V 4 bases and J 2 bases, with 8 bases left between them. The CDR3 contains 13 residues.

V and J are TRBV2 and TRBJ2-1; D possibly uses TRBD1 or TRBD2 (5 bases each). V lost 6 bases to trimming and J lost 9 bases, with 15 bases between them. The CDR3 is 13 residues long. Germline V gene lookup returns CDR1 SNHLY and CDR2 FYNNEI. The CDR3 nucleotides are TGTGCCAGCAGCGGCGATTCTGGGGGTGAGCAGTTCTTC. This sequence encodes CASSGDSGGEQFF. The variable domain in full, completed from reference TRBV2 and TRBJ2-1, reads EPEVTQTPSHQVTQMGQEVILRCVPISNHLYFYWYRQILGQKVEFLVSFYNNEISEKSEIFDDQFSVERPDGSNFTLKIRSTKLEDSAMYFCASSGDSGGEQFFGPGTRLTVL.

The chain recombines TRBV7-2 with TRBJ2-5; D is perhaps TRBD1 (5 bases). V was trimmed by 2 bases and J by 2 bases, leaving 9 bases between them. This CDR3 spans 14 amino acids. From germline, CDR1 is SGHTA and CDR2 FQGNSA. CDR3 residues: CASSLINRQETQYF. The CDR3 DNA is TGTGCCAGCAGCTTAATTAACAGGCAAGAGACCCAGTACTTC.

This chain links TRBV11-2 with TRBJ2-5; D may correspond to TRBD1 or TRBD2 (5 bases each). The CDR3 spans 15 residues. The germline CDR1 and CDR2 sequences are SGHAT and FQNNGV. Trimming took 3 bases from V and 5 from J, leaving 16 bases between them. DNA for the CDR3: TGTGCCAGCAGCTTCTATGGTCGTGAGGGGGAGACCCAGTACTTC. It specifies CASSFYGREGETQYF.

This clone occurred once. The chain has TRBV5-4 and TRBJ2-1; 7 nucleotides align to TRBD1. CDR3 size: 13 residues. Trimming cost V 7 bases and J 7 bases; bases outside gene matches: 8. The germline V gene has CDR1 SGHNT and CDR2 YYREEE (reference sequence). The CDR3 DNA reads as TGTGCCAGCGGGACGGGACAGAAGAATGAGCAGTTCTTC. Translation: CASGTGQKNEQFF.

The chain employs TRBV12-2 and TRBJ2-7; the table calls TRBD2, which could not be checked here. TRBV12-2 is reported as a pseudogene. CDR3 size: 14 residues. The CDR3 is CASRAAGSSYEQYF. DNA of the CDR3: TGTGCAAGTCGCGCAGCGGGGAGCTCCTACGAGCAGTACTTC.